Sequencing of this T cell receptor (beta chain) was carried out in a study of T cells in Graves' hyperthyroidism and ophthalmopathy. V was pared by 0 bases and J by 4 bases, with 9 bases between. The CDR3 has 14 amino acids. The germline V gene encodes CDR1 ENHRY and CDR2 SYGVKD. The TCR beta CDR3 regions underwent amplification using RNA transcripts as the source. The TCR CDR3 first-round RT-PCR relied on the HTBI primer set. One entry per CDR3 protein, called by TCRdb with MiXCR from the multiplex PCR reads. The sample includes 610,000 or so distinct CDR3 sequences, about 45% seen only once; the top ten take more than 7.5%. This clonotype was detected many times.

The V and J genes are TRBV10-3 and TRBJ1-1, with D unclear. Sequencing was done on a sample of peripheral blood or thyroid tissue (not recorded which). This sequence was found in a woman under 30 with Graves' hyperthyroidism. CDR3 nucleotide sequence: TGTGCCATCAGTGAGTCGTCGCATTCCACTGAAGCTTTCTTT. Protein sequence: CAISESSHSTEAFF.